This is a list of T cell receptor beta chains from one sample in a study of blood T cell repertoires in COVID-19. TCRdb keeps only in-frame clones here, not all; method: immunoSEQ multiplex PCR. Found here are 300,000 to 350,000 clones, around 90% of them singletons; the top ten hold less than 2.5%. Specimen: peripheral blood. The source of these receptors is a man younger than 30 with active or convalescent COVID-19. Each CDR3 is given with its conserved first and last residue. A D gene is named only where the DNA matches it firmly. The size field is filled for only some rows; it gives once, few, many or a size class.

clone_size d_call j_call v_call cdr3_length cdr3_aa cdr3_nt
few TRBD1 TRBJ1-1 TRBV4-1 12 CASSLIQGKAFF TGCGCCAGCAGCCTTATACAGGGGAAAGCTTTCTTT
- TRBD1 TRBJ1-2 TRBV19 16 CASSSGQGGLNYGYTF TGTGCCAGTAGTTCGGGACAGGGAGGCCTAAACTATGGCTACACCTTC
- TRBD1 TRBJ1-1 TRBV7-3 17 CASSLNGDRGRRGEAFF TGTGCCAGCAGCTTAAATGGGGACAGGGGGCGGCGGGGCGAAGCTTTCTTT
- - TRBJ2-7 TRBV2 15 CASSEGQPPTYEQYF TGTGCCAGCAGTGAGGGACAACCGCCGACCTACGAGCAGTACTTC
- - TRBJ1-2 TRBV10-3 12 CATALGQHGYTF TGTGCCACCGCCCTCGGACAGCATGGCTACACCTTC
- - TRBJ2-7 TRBV25-1 11 CASTSGYEQYF TGTGCCAGCACTTCAGGGTACGAGCAGTACTTC
- - TRBJ2-1 TRBV25-1 14 CASSGGVGFPEQFF TGTGCCAGCAGTGGGGGGGTAGGTTTCCCTGAGCAGTTCTTC
few - TRBJ1-2 TRBV27 16 CASNGQGFGFLDGYTF TGTGCCAGCAACGGTCAGGGGTTTGGGTTTCTCGATGGCTACACCTTC
- TRBD2 TRBJ2-1 TRBV10-1 15 CASSESTGLGNEQFF TGCGCCAGCAGTGAGAGCACGGGACTAGGCAATGAGCAGTTCTTC
once - TRBJ2-7 TRBV5-4 15 CASSRPGESSYEQYF TGTGCCAGCAGCCGGCCGGGAGAAAGTTCCTACGAGCAGTACTTC
- - TRBJ2-7 TRBV15 14 CATSRDRQSYEQYF TGTGCCACCAGCAGAGATAGACAGTCCTACGAGCAGTACTTC
- - TRBJ1-2 TRBV6-5 15 CASPTSGELFYGYTF TGTGCCAGCCCCACGTCGGGGGAATTGTTCTATGGCTACACCTTC
- - TRBJ2-3 TRBV10-3 16 CAISDLASEDTDTQYF TGTGCCATCAGTGACCTGGCTAGCGAGGACACAGATACGCAGTATTTT
- - TRBJ2-1 TRBV6-1 15 CASSGLGQPYNEQFF TGTGCCAGCAGTGGCCTCGGACAGCCCTACAATGAGCAGTTCTTC
once TRBD1 TRBJ1-5 TRBV7-8 16 CASSSHVRGLNQPQHF TGTGCCAGCAGCTCCCACGTGAGGGGGCTTAATCAGCCCCAGCATTTT
- - TRBJ2-7 TRBV7-6 17 CASSSQVGGPFSYEQYF TGTGCCAGCAGCTCTCAAGTCGGGGGACCCTTCTCCTACGAGCAGTACTTC
- - TRBJ2-3 TRBV27 14 CASRGSQSTDTQYF TGTGCCAGCAGGGGGAGCCAGAGCACAGATACGCAGTATTTT
- TRBD2 TRBJ2-3 TRBV7-7 18 CASSLGTSGGPYTDTQYF TGTGCCAGCAGCTTAGGGACTAGCGGGGGGCCGTACACAGATACGCAGTATTTT
few TRBD2 TRBJ2-1 TRBV4-1 17 CASSQATSGSGNNEQFF TGCGCCAGCAGCCAAGCGACTAGCGGGAGCGGCAACAATGAGCAGTTCTTC
- TRBD1 TRBJ2-2 TRBV5-6 16 CASSLTGGAHTGELFF TGTGCCAGCAGCCTTACAGGGGGCGCCCACACCGGGGAGCTGTTTTTT
- - TRBJ1-6 TRBV3-1/TRBV3-2 15 CASSPGSSDNSPLHF TGTGCCAGCAGCCCCGGGAGTTCAGATAATTCACCCCTCCACTTT
few - TRBJ2-1 TRBV9 13 CASSVGPGFEQFF TGTGCCAGCAGCGTAGGGCCAGGGTTTGAGCAGTTCTTC
- - TRBJ2-7 TRBV7-9 15 CASSLEAGATYEQYF TGTGCCAGCAGCTTAGAGGCGGGGGCGACCTACGAGCAGTACTTC
once - TRBJ1-2 TRBV28 14 CASSLWGTQNHDTF TGTGCCAGCAGTTTATGGGGGACACAAAACCATGACACCTTC
once TRBD2 TRBJ2-7 TRBV28 20 CASSRTPPGLAGGVPYEQYF TGTGCCAGCAGTCGAACCCCCCCGGGACTAGCGGGAGGTGTCCCCTACGAGCAGTACTTC
few TRBD2 TRBJ2-3 TRBV5-6 17 CASSFPSGETSTDTQYF TGTGCCAGCAGCTTCCCTAGCGGGGAAACCAGCACAGATACGCAGTATTTT
- TRBD2 TRBJ2-7 TRBV5-4 15 CASSPGTSGYYEQYF TGTGCCAGCAGCCCGGGGACTAGCGGATACTACGAGCAGTACTTC
- TRBD1 TRBJ2-7 TRBV10-3 14 CAISHRDRPYEQYF TGTGCCATCAGCCACAGGGACAGACCCTACGAGCAGTACTTC
few - TRBJ2-1 TRBV25-1 12 CASSEVASEQFF TGTGCCAGCAGTGAGGTAGCTTCTGAGCAGTTCTTC
few TRBD1 TRBJ1-3 TRBV13 15 CASSSTGVGGNTIYF TGTGCCAGCAGCTCGACAGGGGTAGGCGGAAACACCATATATTTT
once - TRBJ2-3 TRBV2 15 CASSELTGESDTQYF TGTGCCAGCAGTGAACTTACCGGAGAGTCAGATACGCAGTATTTT
- - TRBJ2-1 TRBV29-1 12 CSVEEQGNEQFF TGCAGCGTTGAGGAGCAGGGTAATGAGCAGTTCTTC
- - TRBJ1-1 TRBV7-9 13 CASISTGNTEAFF TGTGCCAGCATCTCAACGGGGAACACTGAAGCTTTCTTT
once - TRBJ2-7 TRBV2 13 CASRLRVSYEQYF TGTGCCAGCAGATTGAGGGTCTCCTACGAGCAGTACTTC
- - TRBJ2-5 TRBV7-2 14 CASSLTRGGETQYF TGTGCCAGCAGCTTGACACGTGGCGGGGAGACCCAGTACTTC
- TRBD2 TRBJ2-2 TRBV9 16 CASSGGLAGNTGELFF TGTGCCAGCAGCGGGGGACTAGCGGGGAACACCGGGGAGCTGTTTTTT
- TRBD1 TRBJ2-3 TRBV3-1/TRBV3-2 15 CASSQTGDGADTQYF TGTGCCAGCAGCCAGACAGGGGATGGTGCAGATACGCAGTATTTT
- - TRBJ2-3 TRBV7-3 13 CASSLNRADTQYF TGTGCCAGCAGCCTCAACAGGGCAGATACGCAGTATTTT
- TRBD2 TRBJ2-5 TRBV18 14 CASSPASGGETQYF TGTGCCAGCTCACCAGCTAGCGGGGGAGAGACCCAGTACTTC
- - TRBJ1-6 TRBV11-2 16 CASSFRPDSVNSPLHF TGTGCCAGCAGCTTCCGACCCGACTCAGTCAATTCACCCCTCCACTTT
- - TRBJ2-1 TRBV6-4 17 CASSESTGTLAIHEQFF TGTGCCAGCAGTGAATCGACCGGGACTCTAGCTATCCATGAGCAGTTCTTC
- TRBD2 TRBJ2-3 TRBV28 15 CASNLAGGPSDTQYF TGTGCCAGCAATCTAGCGGGAGGGCCCTCAGATACGCAGTATTTT
- - TRBJ2-7 TRBV2 12 CASTETDYEQYF TGTGCCAGCACCGAGACAGATTACGAGCAGTACTTC
- - TRBJ2-3 TRBV19 15 CASSMPLAHTDTQYF TGTGCCAGTAGTATGCCCCTAGCGCACACAGATACGCAGTATTTT
- TRBD2 TRBJ2-7 TRBV5-1 16 CASSLALGLAAYEQYF TGCGCCAGCAGCTTGGCCCTGGGACTAGCGGCCTACGAGCAGTACTTC
once TRBD2 TRBJ2-1 TRBV27 16 CASSSVGTSRLGEQFF TGTGCCAGCAGTTCTGTCGGGACTAGTCGTTTGGGTGAGCAGTTCTTC
- - TRBJ2-7 TRBV2 11 CASTIGYEQYF TGTGCCAGCACAATCGGGTACGAGCAGTACTTC
- - TRBJ1-1 TRBV11-2 17 CASSTRFGEVVGTEAFF TGTGCCAGCAGCACCCGCTTCGGGGAGGTGGTGGGCACTGAAGCTTTCTTT
- TRBD2 TRBJ2-7 TRBV2 16 CASRTFLSGGHNEQYF TGTGCCAGCAGAACCTTCCTATCGGGGGGGCATAACGAGCAGTACTTC
few TRBD1 TRBJ2-7 TRBV2 18 CASSEVDRGSESSYEQYF TGTGCCAGCAGTGAAGTGGACAGGGGGAGCGAGAGCTCCTACGAGCAGTACTTC
- - TRBJ2-7 TRBV19 13 CASSITQADRQYF TGTGCCAGTAGTATAACACAGGCGGATAGGCAGTACTTC
once - TRBJ1-6 TRBV7-9 12 CASSLGASPLHF TGTGCCAGCAGCCTGGGGGCCTCACCCCTCCACTTT
- TRBD1 TRBJ1-6 TRBV5-8 15 CASSFSGQGNSPLHF TGTGCCAGCAGCTTTTCCGGACAGGGAAATTCACCCCTCCACTTT
- - TRBJ2-7 TRBV7-8 13 CASSHGQSYEQYF TGTGCCAGCAGCCATGGACAGTCCTACGAGCAGTACTTC
- - TRBJ1-3 TRBV24-1 13 CATSDSGGNTIYF TGTGCCACCAGTGATTCAGGTGGAAACACCATATATTTT